Described below is a single T cell receptor (beta chain) sequence and its context. Losses at the gene ends were 5 bases for V and 6 bases for J; bases not matched to a gene: 14. The length of the CDR3 is 15 residues. Per the germline V gene, CDR1 is SQVTM and CDR2 is ANQGSEA. The data stem from a study of blood T cells in healthy people across ages. Study-wide background: When template switching was applied, about one barcoded beta molecule was captured per two T cells.

The use of a sample-barcoded 5' primer and a J-beta primer mix characterized a second PCR of 7 to 11 cycles. TCRdb reprocessed the 5' RACE reads via MiXCR and lists one record per CDR3 protein. The table includes some 1.5 million distinct CDR3 sequences, roughly 27% detected once. This receptor was obtained from a woman aged 25 to 39 in good health. Sequenced input: blood. This sequence joins TRBV29-1 and TRBJ2-7; TRBD1 agrees at 9 bases. CDR3 amino acids: CSVQFCGDRAGEQYF. The CDR3 coding sequence is TGCAGCGTTCAATTCTGCGGGGACAGGGCGGGCGAGCAGTACTTC.